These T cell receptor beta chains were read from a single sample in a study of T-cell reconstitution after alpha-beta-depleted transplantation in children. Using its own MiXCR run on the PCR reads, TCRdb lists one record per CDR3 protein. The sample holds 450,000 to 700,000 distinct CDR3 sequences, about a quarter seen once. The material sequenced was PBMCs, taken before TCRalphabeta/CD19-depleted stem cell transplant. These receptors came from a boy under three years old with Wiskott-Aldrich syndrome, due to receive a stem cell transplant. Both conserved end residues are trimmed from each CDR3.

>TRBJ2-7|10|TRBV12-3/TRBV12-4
ASSSLTYEQY
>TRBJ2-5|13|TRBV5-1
ASSLPGQAGETQY
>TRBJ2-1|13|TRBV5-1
ASGRVSGRGDEQF
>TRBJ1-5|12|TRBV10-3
AIRSGQENQPQH
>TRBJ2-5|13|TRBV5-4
ASSLMVGIKETQY
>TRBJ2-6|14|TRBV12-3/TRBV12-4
ASTRLQGSGANVLT
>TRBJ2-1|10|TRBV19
ASSMGLNEQF
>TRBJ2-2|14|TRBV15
ATSITLAGVSGELF
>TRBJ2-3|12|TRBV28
ASSPDRVRDTQY
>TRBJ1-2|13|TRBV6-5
ASSYSRLLPHGYT
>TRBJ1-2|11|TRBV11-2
ASSRARGEGYT
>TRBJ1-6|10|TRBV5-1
ASSLENSPLH
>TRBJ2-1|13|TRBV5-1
ASSFVAGAGDEQF
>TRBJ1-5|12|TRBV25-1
ASSGTGERQPQH
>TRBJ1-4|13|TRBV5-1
ASSLWGAPEEKLF
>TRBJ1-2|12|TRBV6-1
ASRNRDREGGYT